One and the same sample provided the 3 T cell receptor beta chains below, sequenced in a study of beta chain features in type 1 diabetes. Expressed TCRB transcripts were sequenced, since all the RNA that had been isolated was reverse transcribed. Profiling relied on immunoSEQ multiplex PCR, and the TCRdb table lists in-frame clones only, not all of them. The profile covers just under 150,000 clones, with more than 9% appearing a single time and 1.3% taken by the ten largest. Sequences were obtained from naive CD4+ T cells from blood. These receptors were obtained from a man between 18 and 35 years old in good health.

V is TRBV19 and J is TRBJ2-7, with TRBD1 as a possible D gene (5 bases). Trimming left V 5 bases short and J 5 bases short, with 13 bases between. Per the germline V gene, CDR1 is LNHDA and CDR2 is SQIVND (reference sequence). The CDR3 runs to 13 residues. CDR3 loop: CASSPIGADEQYF. DNA for the CDR3: TGTGCCAGTAGTCCAATAGGGGCCGACGAGCAGTACTTC.

J is TRBJ1-2 and V is TRBV18, with 8 bases identical to TRBD1. Trimming took 3 bases from V and 5 from J; bases not matched to a gene: 8. This CDR3 has 15 residues. The germline V gene encodes CDR1 KGHSH and CDR2 LQKENI. CDR3 loop: CASSPAGQGEYGYTF. Written as DNA, the CDR3 is TGTGCCAGCTCACCGGCAGGACAGGGAGAATATGGCTACACCTTC. The entire variable domain, with the rest obtained from reference TRBV18 and TRBJ1-2, is as follows: NAGVMQNPRHLVRRRGQEARLRCSPMKGHSHVYWYRQLPEEGLKFMVYLQKENIIDESGMPKERFSAEFPKEGPSILRIQQVVRGDSAAYFCASSPAGQGEYGYTFGSGTRLTVV.

The gene calls are TRBV4-3 and TRBJ1-6; D gene ambiguous. Per the germline V gene, CDR1 is LGHNA and CDR2 is YSLEER. V was trimmed by 1 base and J by 14 bases, leaving 15 bases between them. This CDR3 has 14 amino acids. CDR3 sequence (DNA): TGCGCCAGCAGCCAAGGAGGGTGGGCTGCAGCCCTCCACTTT. This encodes CASSQGGWAAALHF.